The rows below give T cell receptor beta chains drawn from one sample of a study of blood T cell repertoires in COVID-19. Measured with immunoSEQ multiplex PCR; TCRdb has only the in-frame clones, and not every one. The sample has about 150,000 clones, about 77% seen once. The sequenced sample was peripheral blood. The receptor source for this set is a man aged 55 to 70 with acute or convalescent COVID-19. Each CDR3 is given with its conserved first and last residue. A D gene is named only where the DNA matches it firmly. Clone size is stated in some rows and not others, as once, few, many or a class when expanded.

CASSEWGTESNQPQHF | TGTGCCAGCAGTGAATGGGGGACAGAAAGCAATCAGCCCCAGCATTTT | TRBD1 | TRBJ1-5 | . | TRBV6-1
CASSGTGTRVGEQFF | TGTGCCAGCAGCGGCACCGGGACTAGGGTAGGAGAGCAGTTCTTC | TRBD2 | TRBJ2-1 | few | TRBV7-9
CAIKGTGETQYF | TGTGCCATAAAAGGGACAGGGGAGACCCAGTACTTC | TRBD1 | TRBJ2-5 | . | TRBV10-3
CASSQGSGRGGGYNEQFF | TGTGCCAGCAGCCAGGGCAGCGGGAGGGGAGGGGGGTACAATGAGCAGTTCTTC | TRBD2 | TRBJ2-1 | many | TRBV3-1/TRBV3-2
CASSGGTSEETQYF | TGTGCCAGCAGCGGAGGGACTAGCGAAGAGACCCAGTACTTC | TRBD2 | TRBJ2-5 | . | TRBV9
CASSLFQGRRQYF | TGTGCCAGCAGTTTGTTCCAGGGGCGGCGGCAGTACTTC | . | TRBJ2-7 | . | TRBV28
CASSQEGGDEQYF | TGTGCCAGCAGCCAAGAGGGAGGGGACGAGCAGTACTTC | TRBD2 | TRBJ2-7 | . | TRBV3-1/TRBV3-2
CASSPSGGFNEKLFF | TGTGCCAGCAGCCCCTCGGGGGGGTTTAATGAAAAACTGTTTTTT | . | TRBJ1-4 | . | TRBV9
CASSLGQEIYGYTF | TGCGCCAGCAGCTTGGGACAGGAGATCTATGGCTACACCTTC | . | TRBJ1-2 | . | TRBV5-1
CASSLLGAYEKLFF | TGCGCCAGCAGCTTGTTGGGGGCGTACGAAAAACTGTTTTTT | . | TRBJ1-4 | . | TRBV5-1
CASSVESGRASEQYF | TGTGCCAGCAGCGTCGAGAGCGGGAGGGCCTCCGAGCAGTACTTC | TRBD2 | TRBJ2-7 | . | TRBV5-4
CAWSVLRGEQYF | TGTGCCTGGAGTGTACTAAGGGGCGAGCAGTACTTC | . | TRBJ2-7 | . | TRBV30
CASRGGTNEKLFF | TGTGCCAGCAGGGGGGGGACTAATGAAAAACTGTTTTTT | . | TRBJ1-4 | . | TRBV2
CASSLRRGSYGYTF | TGTGCCAGCAGTTTAAGGCGGGGGAGCTATGGCTACACCTTC | . | TRBJ1-2 | . | TRBV28
CASSQSGGWATEAFF | TGTGCCAGTAGCCAATCAGGGGGCTGGGCCACTGAAGCTTTCTTT | TRBD1 | TRBJ1-1 | . | TRBV19
CASRGSKASTTYNEQFF | TGTGCCAGCAGGGGTTCTAAGGCTAGCACTACTTACAATGAGCAGTTCTTC | . | TRBJ2-1 | . | TRBV28
CASSPGTGGPSDTQYF | TGTGCCAGCAGCCCCGGGACAGGGGGGCCCTCGGATACGCAGTATTTT | TRBD1 | TRBJ2-3 | . | TRBV9
CASSVDRVGSDTQYF | TGTGCCAGCAGCGTGGACAGGGTTGGGTCAGATACGCAGTATTTT | TRBD1 | TRBJ2-3 | . | TRBV3-1/TRBV3-2
CASATIRVRDSGGEQFF | TGTGCTAGTGCGACTATCAGAGTTAGGGATAGCGGGGGTGAGCAGTTCTTC | TRBD2 | TRBJ2-1 | . | TRBV12-5
CSASAPSGGGNEQFF | TGCAGTGCTAGTGCCCCTAGCGGGGGGGGCAATGAGCAGTTCTTC | TRBD2 | TRBJ2-1 | . | TRBV20-1
CASSEMGNSGNTIYF | TGTGCCAGCAGTGAAATGGGCAACTCTGGAAACACCATATATTTT | . | TRBJ1-3 | . | TRBV2
CAWSGGSSGNTIYF | TGTGCCTGGAGCGGGGGATCCTCTGGAAACACCATATATTTT | . | TRBJ1-3 | . | TRBV30
CASSLRGRKNTGELFF | TGTGCCAGCAGTTTAAGGGGCAGGAAGAACACCGGGGAGCTGTTTTTT | . | TRBJ2-2 | . | TRBV27
CASSQFEGYNEQFF | TGTGCCAGCAGCCAATTTGAGGGCTACAATGAGCAGTTCTTC | . | TRBJ2-1 | . | TRBV3-1/TRBV3-2
CASSRDSFYEQYF | TGTGCCAGCAGCAGGGACAGCTTCTACGAGCAGTACTTC | TRBD1 | TRBJ2-7 | . | TRBV6-5
CASSLAGGAYNEQFF | TGTGCCAGCAGCTTAGCAGGGGGCGCCTACAATGAGCAGTTCTTC | TRBD1 | TRBJ2-1 | . | TRBV11-2
CSVVQGETQYF | TGCAGCGTTGTACAGGGGGAGACCCAGTACTTC | TRBD1 | TRBJ2-5 | . | TRBV29-1
CASSPVAGGLDTQYF | TGTGCCAGCAGTCCCGTAGCGGGAGGGTTAGATACGCAGTATTTT | TRBD2 | TRBJ2-3 | . | TRBV4-2
CATSRGGGSAYNEQFF | TGTGCCACCAGCAGAGGCGGCGGGAGCGCCTACAATGAGCAGTTCTTC | TRBD2 | TRBJ2-1 | once | TRBV15
CASSFGGAYNEQFF | TGTGCCAGCAGCTTCGGGGGAGCCTACAATGAGCAGTTCTTC | . | TRBJ2-1 | . | TRBV27
CASSQGAQETQYF | TGTGCCAGCAGCCAAGGGGCGCAAGAGACCCAGTACTTC | . | TRBJ2-5 | . | TRBV14
CASNEGASGSYEQYF | TGTGCCAGCAATGAGGGGGCCTCGGGCTCCTACGAGCAGTACTTC | TRBD1 | TRBJ2-7 | . | TRBV28
CASSPSDRPYGYTF | TGTGCCAGCTCTCCTTCTGACAGGCCCTATGGCTACACCTTC | . | TRBJ1-2 | . | TRBV18
CAWNTHSATTNNEQFF | TGTGCCTGGAATACCCATAGCGCCACTACGAACAATGAGCAGTTCTTC | . | TRBJ2-1 | . | TRBV30
CASRWQTYEQYF | TGTGCCAGCAGGTGGCAGACCTACGAGCAGTACTTC | . | TRBJ2-7 | once | TRBV12-3/TRBV12-4
CASSSGGDTQYF | TGTGCCAGCAGTTCGGGGGGGGATACGCAGTATTTT | TRBD2 | TRBJ2-3 | . | TRBV12-3/TRBV12-4
CASSQETEGWEGASYNEQFF | TGCGCCAGCAGCCAAGAAACGGAGGGGTGGGAAGGGGCATCCTACAATGAGCAGTTCTTC | . | TRBJ2-1 | . | TRBV4-1
CASSTAGESDTQYF | TGTGCCAGCAGTACGGCGGGAGAGTCAGATACGCAGTATTTT | TRBD2 | TRBJ2-3 | once | TRBV6-4
CASSPLAGVYEQYF | TGTGCCAGCAGTCCCTTAGCGGGAGTTTACGAGCAGTACTTC | TRBD2 | TRBJ2-7 | . | TRBV28